The source of this T cell receptor (beta chain) is a study of T cell responses to AZD1222 COVID-19 vaccine. General study results and limits: Donors skewed white British and female; clonal diversity was possibly underestimated. Across spike, vaccine-associated CD4 TCRs were found, dominant at 160-218 and 743-854. The study reported that nearly half of spike-specific TCRs target unmutated variant regions. It was only six AZD1222 recipients who were seropositive at baseline.

TCRdb keeps only in-frame clones here, not all; method: immunoSEQ multiplex PCR. The sample lists some 100,000 clones; 88% were seen once. The table lists this clone with a few counts. Its matching antigen is unknown. The source was peripheral blood, collected 28 days after the second AZD1222 dose. The receptor was derived from an adult who received the AZD1222 COVID-19 vaccine.

CDR3 nucleotides: TGTGCCAGCTCACCAGTCATTGGAGACCTTGGGAGCAATCAGCCCCAGCATTTT. This translates into CASSPVIGDLGSNQPQHF. The chain combines TRBV18 with TRBJ1-5; D gene ambiguous. Germline V gene sequence: CDR1 KGHSH, CDR2 LQKENI. Between the trimmed V and J ends, which lost 2 bases and 1 base, there was a span of 18 bases. The CDR3 runs to 18 residues.